This T cell receptor (beta chain) comes out of a study of blood T cell repertoires in COVID-19. Per the original methods: Reference gene primer amplification yielded estimated nucleated cell counts. The repertoire was sequenced with immunoSEQ multiplex PCR; TCRdb's copy has only in-frame clones and lacks some. V, J and clone size are those of that table, while D and trimming were read from the DNA. The sample records fewer than 250,000 clones, under 80% being singletons. Per germline, CDR1 MNHNY and CDR2 SVGAGI (reference sequence). The junction had 6 bases not matched to a gene; V was cut back by 7 bases and J by 4 bases. The CDR3 covers 13 residues.

This sequence joins TRBV6-6 and TRBJ2-7, with 8 bases that match TRBD2. The TCR was taken from a woman between 50 and 59 years old with acute or convalescent COVID-19. Material: peripheral blood. The CDR3 bases are TGTGCCAGCAACCGGGGGGGATCATACGAGCAGTACTTC. The encoded protein is CASNRGGSYEQYF.